Shown below are 17 T cell receptor beta chains from a single sample sequenced in a study of blood T cells in healthy people across ages. A sample-barcoded 5' primer and a J-beta primer mix were used in a second PCR of about 7 to 12 cycles. TCRdb reprocessed the 5' RACE reads with MiXCR, giving one entry per CDR3 protein. Of a few hundred thousand distinct CDR3 sequences in the sample, roughly a quarter were seen once. The same data also went into a second study, on T cells of mothers and their children.

Material for sequencing was blood. The receptors stem from a boy under 10 years old in good health.

The CDR3 spells CASSPRGEAADTQYF. CDR3 sequence (DNA): TGTGCCAGCAGCCCTCGGGGCGAAGCCGCAGATACGCAGTATTTT. The chain carries TRBV6-2 or TRBV6-3 and TRBJ2-3; D tentatively fits TRBD1 or TRBD2 (5 bases each). The germline V and J ends were trimmed by 6 bases and 4 bases, with 17 bases remaining between them. Germline V lookup: CDR1 MNHEY, CDR2 SVGEGT. The CDR3 loop spans 15 amino acids.

The chain carries TRBV6-5 and TRBJ1-2; 9 nucleotides agree with TRBD1. Germline loops: CDR1 MNHEY, CDR2 SVGAGI. J lost 4 bases, V lost 5 bases, and 8 bases had no gene match. This CDR3 is built from 15 residues. The CDR3 DNA is TGTGCCAGCAGTACCCACTCGACAGGGGGCTATGGCTACACCTTC. The encoded protein is CASSTHSTGGYGYTF.

CDR3 coding DNA: TGTGCCAGCCGCGCAGGCGGGAGAACGAACACCGGGGAGCTGTTTTTT. This gives the protein CASRAGGRTNTGELFF. The rearrangement links TRBV12-3 or TRBV12-4 to TRBJ2-2; 7 nucleotides agree with TRBD2. The length of the CDR3 is 16 residues. V lost 8 bases and J lost 0; bases outside the gene matches: 9.

The chain employs TRBV7-9 and TRBJ2-7, with 7 bases identical to TRBD2. The CDR3 runs 17 residues. CDR1 and CDR2 from the germline V gene are SEHNR and FQNEAQ (reference sequence). The J segment lost 1 base and the V segment lost 2 bases, leaving 11 bases of the junction unmatched. The CDR3 loop reads CASSLRCGLAESYEQYV. In DNA form, the CDR3 reads TGTGCCAGCAGCTTAAGGTGTGGCCTAGCGGAGTCCTACGAGCAGTACGTC.

The gene calls are TRBV6-2 or TRBV6-3 and TRBJ2-1; TRBD1 is a possible D gene (5 bases). V gave up 8 bases and J gave up 0 bases, with 11 bases separating them. The CDR3 covers 14 residues. Germline loops: CDR1 MNHEY, CDR2 SVGEGT. The CDR3 is CASAGSSSYNEQFF. The CDR3 bases are TGTGCCAGCGCAGGGTCGAGCTCCTACAATGAGCAGTTCTTC.

This clonotype has more than one count but fewer than ten. This sequence joins TRBV2 and TRBJ2-5, with 9 nucleotides matching TRBD1. The DNA end is a closer match to TRBJ2-7, so the J assignment may be wrong. The CDR3 is 14 amino acids. The germline V gene encodes CDR1 SNHLY and CDR2 FYNNEI. The CDR3 DNA sequence: TGTGCCACCCTTCCAGGACAGGGGTCTTACGAGCAGTACTTC. It codes for CATLPGQGSYEQYF.

The rearrangement uses TRBV14 and TRBJ1-2; D is perhaps TRBD1 (5 bases). The CDR3 extends over 14 amino acids. Per the germline V gene, CDR1 is SGHDN and CDR2 is FVKESK. V lost 0 bases, J lost 11 bases, and 16 bases lay in between. In DNA form, the CDR3 reads TGTGCCAGCAGCCAAGATAGGCAGGGAGCGGGGTACACCTTC. The encoded protein is CASSQDRQGAGYTF.

This clonotype was detected only a few times. The genes are TRBV9 and TRBJ2-4, with D possibly called TRBD1 or TRBD2 (5 bases each). Germline lookup yields CDR1 SGDLS and CDR2 YYNGEE. The CDR3 is made up of 14 amino acids. Trimming stripped 1 base from V and 3 bases from J, with 8 bases between. The CDR3 reads CASSVRGDKNIQYF. CDR3 nucleotide sequence: TGTGCCAGCAGCGTAAGAGGGGACAAAAACATTCAGTACTTC.

The gene calls are TRBV12-3 or TRBV12-4 and TRBJ2-5; D is unresolved. The DNA end favors TRBJ2-1, so the J call may be wrong. This CDR3 spans 12 amino acids. The DNA for the CDR3 is TGTGCCAGCAGTTTTCCGGGCGATGGGCAGTTCTTC. Its translation is CASSFPGDGQFF.

The gene calls are TRBV7-2 and TRBJ2-5, with 8 bases aligning to TRBD2. The CDR3 extends over 16 amino acids. V trimming: 1 base; J trimming: 5 bases; junction bases outside the gene matches: 9. Germline loops: CDR1 SGHTA, CDR2 FQGNSA. The CDR3 loop reads CASSLEGRTSSETQYF. DNA for the CDR3: TGTGCCAGCAGCTTAGAAGGCAGGACTAGCTCTGAGACCCAGTACTTC. The whole variable domain, filled in from reference TRBV7-2 and TRBJ2-5, reads GAGVSQSPSNKVTEKGKDVELRCDPISGHTALYWYRQSLGQGLEFLIYFQGNSAPDKSGLPSDRFSAERTGGSVSTLTIQRTQQEDSAVYLCASSLEGRTSSETQYFGPGTRLLVL.

Concerning this clonotype: A read error may be the cause here, since a much bigger clone is one base away. DNA for the CDR3: TGTGCCAGCAGCCCTTATCAGGAGAGCTACGAGCAGTACTTC. This translates into CASSPYQESYEQYF. The genes are TRBV3-1 and TRBJ2-7; no clear D gene. V lost 4 bases to trimming and J lost 3 bases, with 13 bases between them. This CDR3 spans 14 amino acids. CDR1 is LGHDT and CDR2 is YNNKEL in the germline V gene (reference sequence).

V is TRBV7-2 and J is TRBJ2-1; no firm D call. The DNA end favors TRBJ2-7, so the J call may be wrong. The CDR3 is 14 residues long. Germline V gives CDR1 SGHTA, CDR2 FQGNSA. The CDR3 protein is CASSSAAASYEQYF. The CDR3 DNA follows: TGTGCCAGCAGCTCGGCGGCAGCCAGCTACGAGCAGTACTTC.

Concerning this clonotype: This could be a read error, since a much larger clone is one nucleotide away. The chain employs TRBV9 and TRBJ2-5; a weak D match, TRBD1 (5 bases). CDR3 length equals 14 residues. Germline lookup yields CDR1 SGDLS and CDR2 YYNGEE. Trimming left V 4 bases short and J 4 bases short, with 14 bases between. The CDR3, as DNA: TGTGCCAGCAGCCCCCGTGGGGCAGGAGAGACCCAGTACTTC. Its translation: CASSPRGAGETQYF.

The CDR3 DNA follows: TGTGCCAGCAGACCGGACAGGGGGCTCCACACTGAAGCTTTCTTT. This encodes CASRPDRGLHTEAFF. The chain carries TRBV2 and TRBJ1-1; 11 positions match TRBD1. In germline, CDR1 is SNHLY, CDR2 FYNNEI. The CDR3 runs 15 residues. The V and J ends lost 6 bases and 3 bases, in that order; junction bases with no gene match: 6. Using reference TRBV2 and TRBJ1-1 for the parts outside the CDR3, the full variable domain is EPEVTQTPSHQVTQMGQEVILRCVPISNHLYFYWYRQILGQKVEFLVSFYNNEISEKSEIFDDQFSVERPDGSNFTLKIRSTKLEDSAMYFCASRPDRGLHTEAFFGQGTRLTVV.

This clonotype has just a few counts. The chain links TRBV10-3 to TRBJ2-5; D possibly corresponds to TRBD1 (5 bases). V lost 0 bases and J 5 bases, leaving 10 bases between the germline ends. Per germline, CDR1 ENHRY and CDR2 SYGVKD. There are 14 residues in the CDR3. CDR3 protein: CAISESQGRETQYF. In DNA form, the CDR3 reads TGTGCCATCAGTGAGTCGCAGGGAAGGGAGACCCAGTACTTC.

This clonotype was counted a few times. This chain links TRBV24-1 with TRBJ1-1, with no clear D. Trimming took 4 bases from V and 5 from J, leaving 22 bases between them. Germline-derived CDR1 and CDR2 are KGHDR and SFDVKD. The CDR3 length is 17 residues. The CDR3 protein is CATSDPWVKEGRTEAFF. The DNA of the CDR3 is TGTGCCACCAGTGACCCCTGGGTGAAGGAAGGGAGGACTGAAGCTTTCTTT.

This clonotype occurred a few times. The chain combines TRBV6-6 with TRBJ2-7; TRBD1 might be the D (6 bases). V was shortened by 6 bases and J by 5 bases, with 14 bases between the two germline ends. Germline V gene sequence: CDR1 MNHNY, CDR2 SVGAGI (reference sequence). The CDR3 loop spans 13 amino acids. The CDR3 region has the DNA TGTGCCAGCAGCGACCAGGGGCCAGACGAGCAGTACTTC. This encodes CASSDQGPDEQYF.